The source of this TCR beta chain is a study of beta chain features in type 1 diabetes. Study background: Examination covered around 100 million sorted cells spanning all samples.

Isolated RNA was reverse transcribed in full, so expressed TCRB transcripts were sequenced. Produced via immunoSEQ multiplex PCR; TCRdb's table is partial and in-frame only. The sample has hundreds of thousands of clones; more than 13% are singletons. CDR3 length: 10 residues. The ends were cut back, 8 bases at V and 8 bases at J, with 6 bases in the middle. The germline V gene encodes CDR1 MGHDK and CDR2 SYGVNS. CD4+ naive, central memory, regulatory and stem cell-like memory cells were sorted via CD45RO/CCR7/CD25/CD127/CD95/CD27. General observations from the study: Any role of HLA type in TCRB rearrangement remained unresolved here. Significant though moderate, a shortening of TCRB CDR3s appeared in all four CD4+ subsets of Type 1 diabetes patients.

Comments on this clone: No antigen is known for it. Other nucleotide sequences in the sample specify the same CDR3.

The material sequenced was naive CD4+ T cells from blood. The V call is TRBV25-1, the J call TRBJ1-4, with unresolved D. The receptor was isolated from a man aged 18 to 30 with type 1 diabetes. This chain's CDR3 is CASGREKLFF. The CDR3, as DNA: TGTGCCAGCGGTCGGGAAAAACTGTTTTTT.